The 22 T cell receptor beta chains presented below share a single source sample, sequenced in a study of CD8 T cells in Susac syndrome. Random hexamers were used to reverse transcribe the RNA input (about 0.5 to 1 ug). A single record per CDR3 protein comes from TCRdb applying MiXCR to the immunoSEQ multiplex PCR reads. The top ten hold around 0.13% of the sample, which has about 200,000 distinct CDR3 sequences, about 90% seen once. Sample: CD8+ T cells from PBMCs. The receptors were gathered from a human donor with multiple sclerosis.

A single count supports this clonotype. The CDR3 here is CSTGPNTGELFF. In nucleotides, the CDR3 is TGCAGTACCGGACCGAACACCGGGGAGCTGTTTTTT. J is TRBJ2-2 and V is TRBV20-1; D remains ambiguous. V was trimmed by 8 bases and J by 0 bases, leaving 7 bases between them. The CDR3 is 12 amino acids. The germline V gene encodes CDR1 DFQATT and CDR2 SNEGSKA (reference sequence).

V is TRBV12-3 or TRBV12-4 and J is TRBJ1-1; D gene unclear. The CDR3 length is 14 residues. The V gene lost 6 bases and the J gene lost 0 bases, with 11 bases spanning the gap. CDR3 in DNA: TGTGCCAGCAGCCCCGGCGGATTGAACACTGAAGCTTTCTTT. Protein product: CASSPGGLNTEAFF.

The CDR3 sequence is CATSVRDRATGELFF. In DNA form, the CDR3 reads TGTGCCACCAGTGTCCGGGACAGAGCCACCGGGGAGCTGTTTTTT. The chain employs TRBV24-1 and TRBJ2-2, with 7 bases fitting TRBD1. The germline CDR1 and CDR2 sequences are KGHDR and SFDVKD. The CDR3 contains 15 residues. The V segment lost 5 bases and the J segment 4 bases; nucleotides outside the gene matches: 6.

The V call is TRBV21-1, the J call TRBJ2-4; the D call in the table, TRBD1, was not verified against the DNA. TRBV21-1 is a documented pseudogene. The CDR3 totals 16 residues. The DNA for the CDR3 is TGTGCCAGCAGCAAAGGGGACGATTTAGCCAAAAACATTCAGTACTTC. Its protein is CASSKGDDLAKNIQYF.

This sequence joins TRBV19 and TRBJ1-1; the D gene is possibly TRBD1 (5 bases). Deletions cut 3 bases from V and 3 bases from J, with 11 bases between. The CDR3 is made up of 14 amino acids. Germline V gene data show CDR1 as LNHDA and CDR2 as SQIVND (reference sequence). The CDR3 reads CASSIGARDTEAFF. The CDR3 DNA follows: TGTGCCAGTAGTATTGGGGCACGGGACACTGAAGCTTTCTTT.

This clonotype appeared once. V usage is TRBV19 and J usage is TRBJ1-1; no reliable D call. Germline CDR1 LNHDA, CDR2 SQIVND (reference sequence). Between the trimmed V and J ends, which lost 3 bases and 8 bases, there was a span of 13 bases. This CDR3 has 13 amino acids. The CDR3, as DNA: TGTGCCAGTAGTATTTTGTGGCCAGAAGAAGCTTTCTTT. This translates into CASSILWPEEAFF.

This clonotype appeared once. The chain carries TRBV19 and TRBJ2-1; D perhaps matches TRBD2 (5 bases). Trimming took 7 bases from V and 8 from J, leaving 9 bases between them. The CDR3 is made up of 11 amino acids. The germline gives CDR1 LNHDA, CDR2 SQIVND (reference sequence). The CDR3 region is CASNDYHEQFF. CDR3 coding DNA: TGTGCCAGTAATGACTATCATGAGCAGTTCTTC.

CDR3 nucleotides: TGTGCCAGCAGTCTACTTAACAAGGACCGACAGGGGAACTATGGCTACACCTTC. The encoded protein is CASSLLNKDRQGNYGYTF. The chain employs TRBV6-5 and TRBJ1-2; TRBD1 matches at 8 bases. The V gene end was trimmed by 5 bases and the J gene end by 2 bases; junction bases not matched to a gene: 16. The CDR3 is 18 amino acids. CDR1 is MNHEY, CDR2 SVGAGI, per germline.

The chain joins TRBV27 to TRBJ2-7; D is undetermined. The CDR3 has 14 amino acids. Trimming took 5 bases from V and 7 from J, leaving 18 bases between them. CDR1 and CDR2 from the germline V gene are MNHEY and SMNVEV (reference sequence). CDR3 amino acids: CASSLYWTYGEQYF. The CDR3 DNA follows: TGTGCCAGCAGTCTCTACTGGACCTATGGGGAGCAGTACTTC.

The chain carries TRBV4-1 and TRBJ1-1, with 10 nucleotides matching TRBD1. Germline V CDR1 and CDR2: MGHRA, YSYEKL. Losses at the gene ends were 1 base for V and 5 bases for J; bases not matched to a gene: 4. CDR3 length: 15 amino acids. As DNA, the CDR3 is TGCGCCAGCAGCCAAGGTCCGGGACAGGGGACTGAAGCTTTCTTT. It translates to CASSQGPGQGTEAFF.

The V and J genes are TRBV20-1 and TRBJ2-3; TRBD2 matches 12 bases. V was clipped by 5 bases and J by 2 bases; unmatched bases: 14. The CDR3 spans 18 residues. Germline lookup yields CDR1 DFQATT and CDR2 SNEGSKA (reference sequence). The CDR3 is CSASSYGTSGSITDTQYF. The CDR3 region has the DNA TGCAGTGCTTCTTCTTACGGGACTAGCGGGTCCATCACAGATACGCAGTATTTT.

V gene TRBV4-1 combines with J gene TRBJ2-3; 9 nucleotides agree with TRBD1. Germline V gene lookup returns CDR1 MGHRA and CDR2 YSYEKL. V lost 2 bases and J lost 0; bases outside the gene matches: 12. The CDR3 is made up of 19 amino acids. The CDR3 reads CASSQHRQGGAGSTDTQYF. CDR3 coding DNA: TGCGCCAGCAGCCAACACAGACAGGGGGGGGCGGGGAGCACAGATACGCAGTATTTT.

V and J are TRBV7-9 and TRBJ2-1; 7 positions agree with TRBD1. The CDR3 runs 14 residues. With 5 bases clipped from V and 8 bases from J, the junction kept 9 bases outside the gene matches. Germline CDR1 and CDR2: SEHNR and FQNEAQ (reference sequence). In nucleotides, the CDR3 is TGTGCCAGCAGCCCCGACAGGGTAGTATATGAGCAGTTCTTC. It codes for CASSPDRVVYEQFF. The full variable domain, rest sourced from reference TRBV7-9 and TRBJ2-1, is DTGVSQNPRHKITKRGQNVTFRCDPISEHNRLYWYRQTLGQGPEFLTYFQNEAQLEKSRLLSDRFSAERPKGSFSTLEIQRTEQGDSAMYLCASSPDRVVYEQFFGPGTRLTVL.

V is TRBV5-6 and J is TRBJ1-4; 8 bases align to TRBD1. This CDR3 comprises 14 residues. The V gene end was trimmed by 3 bases and the J gene end by 6 bases; junction bases not matched to a gene: 4. CDR1 is SGHDT and CDR2 is YYEEEE in the germline V gene. CDR3 loop: CASSYGTGHEKLFF. The CDR3 DNA follows: TGTGCCAGCAGCTACGGGACAGGTCATGAAAAACTGTTTTTT.

The DNA for the CDR3 is TGTGCCAGCAGTTACTCGATAGGAACAGGGGAAGACTACGAGCAGTACTTC. Its translation: CASSYSIGTGEDYEQYF. The genes are TRBV6-5 and TRBJ2-7; 7 nucleotides align to TRBD1. V shed 0 bases and J 3 bases; nucleotides not matched to a gene: 11. Germline CDR1 is MNHEY and CDR2 is SVGAGI. This CDR3 comprises 17 residues.

This clonotype was counted a single time. The V gene is TRBV11-2, the J gene TRBJ1-3; D not resolved. Germline V gene lookup returns CDR1 SGHAT and CDR2 FQNNGV. V lost 5 bases and J 0 bases, leaving 17 bases between the germline ends. The CDR3 length is 17 residues. The CDR3 DNA sequence: TGTGCCAGCAGCCCTCCGACCCTATTCCTCTCTGGAAACACCATATATTTT. Protein product: CASSPPTLFLSGNTIYF. The variable domain in full, completed from reference TRBV11-2 and TRBJ1-3, reads EAGVAQSPRYKIIEKRQSVAFWCNPISGHATLYWYQQILGQGPKLLIQFQNNGVVDDSQLPKDRFSAERLKGVDSTLKIQPAKLEDSAVYLCASSPPTLFLSGNTIYFGEGSWLTVV.

The CDR3 DNA follows: TGCGCCAGCAGCCAAGGTAGGCTAGCGGGCACCTACGAGCAGTACTTC. It is translated as CASSQGRLAGTYEQYF. This sequence joins TRBV4-3 and TRBJ2-7, with 8 positions matching TRBD2. Germline CDR1 is LGHNA and CDR2 is YSLEER. This CDR3 contains 16 residues. The ends lost 1 base at V and 2 bases at J; junction bases unmatched: 7.

This sequence joins TRBV27 and TRBJ1-1, with D possibly matching TRBD1 (6 bases). V was clipped by 4 bases and J by 6 bases, with 12 bases between them. The germline CDR1 and CDR2 sequences are MNHEY and SMNVEV (reference sequence). The CDR3 spans 13 residues. CDR3 amino acids: CASSWGPGAEAFF. DNA for the CDR3: TGTGCCAGCAGTTGGGGGCCGGGGGCTGAAGCTTTCTTT.

The chain is built from TRBV14 and TRBJ2-3; D gene unclear. The germline V and J ends were trimmed by 1 base and 2 bases, with 4 bases remaining between them. Per germline, CDR1 SGHDN and CDR2 FVKESK. The CDR3 consists of 13 residues. The CDR3 DNA reads TGTGCCAGCAGCCAAGCGTACACAGATACGCAGTATTTT. The encoded protein is CASSQAYTDTQYF.

The count of this clonotype is one. V usage is TRBV7-9 and J usage is TRBJ2-1, with 7 bases that match TRBD1. The CDR3 is made up of 16 amino acids. Germline V gives CDR1 SEHNR, CDR2 FQNEAQ (reference sequence). The junction had 9 bases not matched to a gene; V was cut back by 7 bases and J by 0 bases. CDR3: CASTPQGYTSYNEQFF. DNA for the CDR3: TGTGCCAGCACTCCACAGGGGTACACCTCCTACAATGAGCAGTTCTTC.

The V gene is TRBV4-1, the J gene TRBJ2-2; the D is unclear. This CDR3 has 13 residues. With 3 bases removed from V and 3 bases from J, the gap between germline ends came to 5 bases. CDR1 MGHRA and CDR2 YSYEKL come from the germline V gene. Here the CDR3 DNA reads TGCGCCAGCAGCCACTCTTACACCGGGGAGCTGTTTTTT. Its protein is CASSHSYTGELFF.

This chain links TRBV4-3 with TRBJ2-7; TRBD2 matches 14 bases. The CDR3 sequence is 15 residues long. V was clipped by 3 bases and J by 5 bases; unmatched bases: 3. The germline V gene encodes CDR1 LGHNA and CDR2 YSLEER. This CDR3 is CASSQGTSGRDEQYF. DNA of the CDR3: TGCGCCAGCAGCCAGGGGACTAGCGGGAGAGACGAGCAGTACTTC.